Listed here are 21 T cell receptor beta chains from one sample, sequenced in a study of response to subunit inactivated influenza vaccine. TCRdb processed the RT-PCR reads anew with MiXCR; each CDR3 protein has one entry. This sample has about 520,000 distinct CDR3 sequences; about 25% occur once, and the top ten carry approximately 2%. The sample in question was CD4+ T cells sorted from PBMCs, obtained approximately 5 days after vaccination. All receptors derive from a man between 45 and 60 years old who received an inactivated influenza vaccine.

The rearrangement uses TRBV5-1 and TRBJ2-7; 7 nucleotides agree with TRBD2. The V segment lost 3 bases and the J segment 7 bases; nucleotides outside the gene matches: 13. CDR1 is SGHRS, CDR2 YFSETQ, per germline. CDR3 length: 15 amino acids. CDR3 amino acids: CASSSAGLETGEQYF. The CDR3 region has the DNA TGCGCCAGCAGCTCAGCGGGGCTAGAAACGGGTGAGCAGTACTTC.

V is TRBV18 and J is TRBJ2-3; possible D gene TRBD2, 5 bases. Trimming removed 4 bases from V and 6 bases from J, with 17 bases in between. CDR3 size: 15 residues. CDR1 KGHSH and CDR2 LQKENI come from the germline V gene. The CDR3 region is CASSLNSGWTDTQYF. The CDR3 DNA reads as TGTGCCAGCTCACTCAATTCGGGTTGGACTGATACGCAGTATTTT.

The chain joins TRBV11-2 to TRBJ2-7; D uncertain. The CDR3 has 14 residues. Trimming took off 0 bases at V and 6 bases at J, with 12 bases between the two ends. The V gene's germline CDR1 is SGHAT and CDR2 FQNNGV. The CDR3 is CASSLDSPSGEQYF. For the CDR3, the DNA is TGTGCCAGCAGCTTAGATTCCCCCTCGGGCGAGCAGTACTTC.

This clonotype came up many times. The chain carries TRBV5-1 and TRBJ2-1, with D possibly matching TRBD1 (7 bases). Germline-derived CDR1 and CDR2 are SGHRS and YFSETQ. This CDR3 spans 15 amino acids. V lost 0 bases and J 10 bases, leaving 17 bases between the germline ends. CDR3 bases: TGCGCCAGCAGCTTGGCAGGGGGGACTGGGATCGAGCAGTTCTTC. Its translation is CASSLAGGTGIEQFF.

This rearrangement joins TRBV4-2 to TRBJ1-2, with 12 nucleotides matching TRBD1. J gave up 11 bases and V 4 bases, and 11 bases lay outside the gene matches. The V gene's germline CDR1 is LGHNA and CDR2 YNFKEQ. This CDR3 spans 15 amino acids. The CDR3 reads CASSRETGTGGGYTF. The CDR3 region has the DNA TGTGCCAGCAGCCGAGAGACCGGGACAGGGGGCGGTTACACCTTC.

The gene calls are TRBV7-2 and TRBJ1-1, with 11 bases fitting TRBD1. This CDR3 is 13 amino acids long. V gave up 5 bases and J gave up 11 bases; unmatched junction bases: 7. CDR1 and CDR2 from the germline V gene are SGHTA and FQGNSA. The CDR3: CASSQGQGARAFF. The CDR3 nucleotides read TGTGCCAGCAGCCAAGGACAGGGGGCAAGGGCTTTCTTT.

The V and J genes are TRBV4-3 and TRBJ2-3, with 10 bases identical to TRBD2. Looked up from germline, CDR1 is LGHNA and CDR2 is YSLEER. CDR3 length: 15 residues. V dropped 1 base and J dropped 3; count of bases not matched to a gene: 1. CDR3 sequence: CASSQVLAGTDTQYF. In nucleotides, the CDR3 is TGCGCCAGCAGCCAAGTACTAGCGGGGACAGATACGCAGTATTTT.

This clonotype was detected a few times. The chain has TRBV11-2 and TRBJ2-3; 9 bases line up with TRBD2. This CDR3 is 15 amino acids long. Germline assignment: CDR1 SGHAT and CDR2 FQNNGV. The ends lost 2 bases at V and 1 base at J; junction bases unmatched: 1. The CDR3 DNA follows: TGTGCCAGCAGCTTAACTAGCGGGCGCACAGATACGCAGTATTTT. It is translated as CASSLTSGRTDTQYF.

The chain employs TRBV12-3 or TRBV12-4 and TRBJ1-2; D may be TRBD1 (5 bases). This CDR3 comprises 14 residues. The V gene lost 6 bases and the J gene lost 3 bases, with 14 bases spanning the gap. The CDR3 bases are TGTGCCAGCAGAGCCTACGGGACGGACTATGGCTACACCTTC. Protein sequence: CASRAYGTDYGYTF.

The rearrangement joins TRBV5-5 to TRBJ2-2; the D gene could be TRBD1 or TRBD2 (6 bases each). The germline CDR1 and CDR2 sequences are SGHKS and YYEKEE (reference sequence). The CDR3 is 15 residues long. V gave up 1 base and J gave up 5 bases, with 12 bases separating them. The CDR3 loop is CASSLSQGRTGELFF. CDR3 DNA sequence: TGTGCCAGCAGCTTGTCCCAGGGGAGGACCGGGGAGCTGTTTTTT.

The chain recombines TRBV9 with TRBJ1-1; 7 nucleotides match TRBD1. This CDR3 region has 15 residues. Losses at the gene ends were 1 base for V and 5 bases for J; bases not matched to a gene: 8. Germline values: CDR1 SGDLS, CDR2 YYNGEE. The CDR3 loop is CASSVNPGGGTEAFF. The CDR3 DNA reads TGTGCCAGCAGCGTAAACCCAGGGGGAGGGACTGAAGCTTTCTTT. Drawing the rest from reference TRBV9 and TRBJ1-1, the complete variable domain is DSGVTQTPKHLITATGQRVTLRCSPRSGDLSVYWYQQSLDQGLQFLIQYYNGEERAKGNILERFSAQQFPDLHSELNLSSLELGDSALYFCASSVNPGGGTEAFFGQGTRLTVV.

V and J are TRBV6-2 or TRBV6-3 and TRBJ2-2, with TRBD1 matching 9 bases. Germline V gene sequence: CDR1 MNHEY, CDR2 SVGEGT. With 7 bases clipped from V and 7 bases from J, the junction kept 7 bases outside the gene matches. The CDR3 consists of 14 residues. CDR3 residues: CASIAGTGFGELFF. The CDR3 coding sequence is TGTGCCAGCATCGCCGGGACAGGGTTCGGGGAGCTGTTTTTT.

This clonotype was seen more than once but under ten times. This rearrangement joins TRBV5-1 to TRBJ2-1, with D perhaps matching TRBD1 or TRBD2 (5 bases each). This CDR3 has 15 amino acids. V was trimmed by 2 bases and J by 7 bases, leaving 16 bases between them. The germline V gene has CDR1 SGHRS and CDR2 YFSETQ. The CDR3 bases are TGCGCCAGCAGCTTAGAGGGTGAGGGGAGAAATGAGCAGTTCTTC. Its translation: CASSLEGEGRNEQFF.

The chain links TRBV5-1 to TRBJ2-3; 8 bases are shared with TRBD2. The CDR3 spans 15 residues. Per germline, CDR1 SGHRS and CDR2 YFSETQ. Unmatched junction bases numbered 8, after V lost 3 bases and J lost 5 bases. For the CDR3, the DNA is TGCGCCAGCAGCTCCCTACTAGCGGAGATAGATACGCAGTATTTT. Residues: CASSSLLAEIDTQYF.

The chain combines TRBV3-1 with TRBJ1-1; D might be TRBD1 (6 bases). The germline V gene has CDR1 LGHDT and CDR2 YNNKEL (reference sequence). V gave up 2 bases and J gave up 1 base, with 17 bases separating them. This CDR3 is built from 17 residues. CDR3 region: CASSQYDRTPGNTEAFF. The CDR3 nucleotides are TGTGCCAGCAGCCAATATGACAGGACCCCAGGGAACACTGAAGCTTTCTTT.

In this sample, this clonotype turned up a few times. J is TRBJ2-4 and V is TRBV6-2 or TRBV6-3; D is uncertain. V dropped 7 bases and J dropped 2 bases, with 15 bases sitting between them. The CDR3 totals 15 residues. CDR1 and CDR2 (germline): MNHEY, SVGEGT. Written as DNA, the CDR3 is TGTGCCAGCACTGAGCGAGGAGCCCCCAAAAACATTCAGTACTTC. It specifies CASTERGAPKNIQYF.

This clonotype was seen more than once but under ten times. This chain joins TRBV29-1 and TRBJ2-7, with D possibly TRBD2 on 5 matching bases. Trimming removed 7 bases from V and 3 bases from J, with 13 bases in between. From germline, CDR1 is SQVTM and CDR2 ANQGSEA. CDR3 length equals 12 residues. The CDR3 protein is CSGRTEGYEQYF. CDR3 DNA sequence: TGCAGCGGGCGGACCGAGGGCTACGAGCAGTACTTC.

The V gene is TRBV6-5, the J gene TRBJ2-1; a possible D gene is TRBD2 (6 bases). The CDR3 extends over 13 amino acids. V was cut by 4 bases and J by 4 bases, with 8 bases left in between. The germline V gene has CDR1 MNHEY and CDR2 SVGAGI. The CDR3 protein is CASSWEAYNEQFF. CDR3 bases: TGTGCCAGCAGTTGGGAGGCATACAATGAGCAGTTCTTC.

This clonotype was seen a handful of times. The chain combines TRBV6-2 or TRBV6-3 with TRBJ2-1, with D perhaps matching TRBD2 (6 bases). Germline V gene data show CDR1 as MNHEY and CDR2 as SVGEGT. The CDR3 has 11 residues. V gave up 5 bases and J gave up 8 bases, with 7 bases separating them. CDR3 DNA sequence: TGTGCCAGCAGTCAGCGGGATGAGCAGTTCTTC. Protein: CASSQRDEQFF.

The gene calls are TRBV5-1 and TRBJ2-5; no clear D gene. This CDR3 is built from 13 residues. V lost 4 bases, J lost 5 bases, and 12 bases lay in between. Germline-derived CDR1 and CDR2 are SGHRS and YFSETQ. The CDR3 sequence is CASSQLSRETQYF. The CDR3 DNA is TGCGCCAGCAGCCAGCTTAGTCGGGAGACCCAGTACTTC.

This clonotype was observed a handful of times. CDR3 sequence: CASSPQGQGSEQYF. For the CDR3, the DNA is TGTGCCAGCAGTCCCCAGGGACAGGGGTCCGAGCAGTACTTC. The genes are TRBV12-3 or TRBV12-4 and TRBJ2-7; 10 bases align to TRBD1. The ends lost 5 bases at V and 6 bases at J; junction bases unmatched: 7. The CDR3 runs 14 residues.